The source of this TCR beta chain is a study of blood T cell repertoires in COVID-19. Sequencing was performed with immunoSEQ multiplex PCR; in TCRdb, only in-frame clones are kept and a portion is missing. The data show about 200,000 clones, roughly 84% seen once. The TCR sequence derives from a man aged 40-49 years who had recovered from COVID-19. Sequenced: PBMCs or T cells enriched from blood (not recorded which).

CDR3 sequence reads: CASSQADGGYGYTF. DNA of the CDR3: TGCGCCAGCAGCCAAGCGGACGGAGGATATGGCTACACCTTC. The chain uses TRBV4-3 and TRBJ1-2; no firm D call. The CDR3 spans 14 residues. Germline V gives CDR1 LGHNA, CDR2 YSLEER. Trimming pared 1 base from V and 5 bases from J, leaving 11 bases between.